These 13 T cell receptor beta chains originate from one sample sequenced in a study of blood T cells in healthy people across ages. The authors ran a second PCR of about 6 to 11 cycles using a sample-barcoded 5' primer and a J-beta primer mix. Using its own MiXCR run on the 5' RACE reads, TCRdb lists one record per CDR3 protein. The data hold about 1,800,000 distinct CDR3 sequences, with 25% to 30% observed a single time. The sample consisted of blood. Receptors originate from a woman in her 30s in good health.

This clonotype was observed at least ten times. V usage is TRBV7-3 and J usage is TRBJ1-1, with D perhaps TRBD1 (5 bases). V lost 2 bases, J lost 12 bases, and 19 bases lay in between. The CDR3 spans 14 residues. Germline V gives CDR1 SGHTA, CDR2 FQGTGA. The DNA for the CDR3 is TGTGCCAGCAGCTTAGATGCCGGCCGGGGGAGGCCTTTCTTT. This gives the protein CASSLDAGRGRPFF.

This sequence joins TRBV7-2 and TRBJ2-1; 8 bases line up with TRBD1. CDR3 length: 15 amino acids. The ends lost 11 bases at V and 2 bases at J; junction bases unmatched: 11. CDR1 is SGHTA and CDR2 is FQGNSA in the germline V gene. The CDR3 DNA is TGTGCCGGCACCACAGGGGGGAAGACCTACAATGAGCAGTTCTTC. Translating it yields CAGTTGGKTYNEQFF.

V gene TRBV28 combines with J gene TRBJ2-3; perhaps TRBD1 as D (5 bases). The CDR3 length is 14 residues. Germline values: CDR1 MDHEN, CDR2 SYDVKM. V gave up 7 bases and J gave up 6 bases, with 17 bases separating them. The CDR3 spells CASTRQISKDTQYF. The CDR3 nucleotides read TGTGCCAGCACCCGACAGATTTCGAAGGATACGCAGTATTTT.

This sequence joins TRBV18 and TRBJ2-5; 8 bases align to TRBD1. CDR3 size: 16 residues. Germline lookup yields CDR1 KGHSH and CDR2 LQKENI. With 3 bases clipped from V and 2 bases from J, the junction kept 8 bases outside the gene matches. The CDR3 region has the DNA TGTGCCAGCTCACCGAGACAGGGGCGCCTACAAGAGACCCAGTACTTC. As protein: CASSPRQGRLQETQYF. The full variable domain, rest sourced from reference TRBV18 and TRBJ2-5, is NAGVMQNPRHLVRRRGQEARLRCSPMKGHSHVYWYRQLPEEGLKFMVYLQKENIIDESGMPKERFSAEFPKEGPSILRIQQVVRGDSAAYFCASSPRQGRLQETQYFGPGTRLLVL.

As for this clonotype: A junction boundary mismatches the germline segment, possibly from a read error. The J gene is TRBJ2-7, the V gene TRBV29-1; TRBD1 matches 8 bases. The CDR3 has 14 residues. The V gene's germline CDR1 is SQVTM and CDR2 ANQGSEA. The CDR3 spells CSADSTGDGYGQYF. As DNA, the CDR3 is TGCAGCGCTGATTCGACAGGGGATGGCTACGGGCAGTACTTC.

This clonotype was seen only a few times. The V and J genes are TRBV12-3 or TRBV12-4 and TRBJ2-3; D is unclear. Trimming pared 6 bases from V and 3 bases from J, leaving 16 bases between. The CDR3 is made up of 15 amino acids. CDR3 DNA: TGTGCCAGCAGCCGGGCGGCAGTGGGGACAGATACGCAGTATTTT. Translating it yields CASSRAAVGTDTQYF.

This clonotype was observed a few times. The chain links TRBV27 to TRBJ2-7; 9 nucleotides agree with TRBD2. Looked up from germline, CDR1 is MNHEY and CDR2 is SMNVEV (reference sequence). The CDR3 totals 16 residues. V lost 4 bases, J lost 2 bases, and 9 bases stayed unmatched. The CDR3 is CASSYISSGDAYEQYF. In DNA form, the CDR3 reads TGTGCCAGCAGTTATATTTCTAGCGGGGACGCCTACGAGCAGTACTTC.

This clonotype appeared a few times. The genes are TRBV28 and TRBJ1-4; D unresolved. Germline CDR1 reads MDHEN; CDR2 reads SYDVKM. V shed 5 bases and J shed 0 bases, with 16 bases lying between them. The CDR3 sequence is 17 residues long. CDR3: CASSTERNSPTNEKLFF. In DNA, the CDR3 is TGTGCCAGCAGTACCGAACGGAACAGTCCAACTAATGAAAAACTGTTTTTT. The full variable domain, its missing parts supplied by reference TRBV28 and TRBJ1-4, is DVKVTQSSRYLVKRTGEKVFLECVQDMDHENMFWYRQDPGLGLRLIYFSYDVKMKEKGDIPEGYSVSREKKERFSLILESASTNQTSMYLCASSTERNSPTNEKLFFGSGTQLSVL.

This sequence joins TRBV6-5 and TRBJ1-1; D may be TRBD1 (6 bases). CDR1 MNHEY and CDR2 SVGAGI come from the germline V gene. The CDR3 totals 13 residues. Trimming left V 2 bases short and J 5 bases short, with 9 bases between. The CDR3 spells CASSYRGLTEAFF. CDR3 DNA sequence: TGTGCCAGCAGTTACCGGGGGCTAACTGAAGCTTTCTTT.

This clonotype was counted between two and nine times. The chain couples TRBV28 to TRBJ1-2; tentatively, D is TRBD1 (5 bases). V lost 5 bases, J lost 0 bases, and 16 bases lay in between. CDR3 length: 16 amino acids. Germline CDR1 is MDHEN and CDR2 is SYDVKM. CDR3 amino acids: CASSPRRQPSNYGYTF. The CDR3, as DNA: TGTGCCAGCAGTCCCCGACGACAGCCTTCTAACTATGGCTACACCTTC.

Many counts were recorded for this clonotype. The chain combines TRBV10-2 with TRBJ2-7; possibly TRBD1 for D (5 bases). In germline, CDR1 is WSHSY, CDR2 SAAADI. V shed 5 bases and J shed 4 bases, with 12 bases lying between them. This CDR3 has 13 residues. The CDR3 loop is CASSKDTLYEQYF. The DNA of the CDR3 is TGCGCCAGCAGTAAGGACACGCTTTACGAGCAGTACTTC.

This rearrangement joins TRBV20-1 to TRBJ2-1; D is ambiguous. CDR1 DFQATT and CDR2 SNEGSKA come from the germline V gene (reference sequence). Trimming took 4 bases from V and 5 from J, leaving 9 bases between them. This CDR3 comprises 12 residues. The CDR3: CSAKDTNNEQFF. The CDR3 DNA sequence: TGCAGTGCTAAAGACACTAACAATGAGCAGTTCTTC.

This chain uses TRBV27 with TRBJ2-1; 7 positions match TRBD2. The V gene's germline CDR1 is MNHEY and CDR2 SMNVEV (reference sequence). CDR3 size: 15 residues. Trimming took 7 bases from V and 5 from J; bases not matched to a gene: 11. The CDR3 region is CASTSSGGRNNEQFF. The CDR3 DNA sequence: TGTGCCAGCACCTCTTCGGGGGGAAGGAACAATGAGCAGTTCTTC.